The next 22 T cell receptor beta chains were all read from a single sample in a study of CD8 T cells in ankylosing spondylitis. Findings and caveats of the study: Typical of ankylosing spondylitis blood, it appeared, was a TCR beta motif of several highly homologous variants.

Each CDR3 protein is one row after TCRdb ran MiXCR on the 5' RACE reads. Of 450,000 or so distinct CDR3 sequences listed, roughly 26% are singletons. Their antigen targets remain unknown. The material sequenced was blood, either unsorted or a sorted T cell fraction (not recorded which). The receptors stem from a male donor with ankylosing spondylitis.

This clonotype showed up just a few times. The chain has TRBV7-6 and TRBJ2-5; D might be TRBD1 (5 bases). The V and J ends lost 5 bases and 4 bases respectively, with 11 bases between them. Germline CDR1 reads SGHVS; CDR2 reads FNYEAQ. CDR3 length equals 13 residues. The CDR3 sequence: CASSPRQLETQYF. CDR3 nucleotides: TGTGCCAGCAGCCCAAGACAGCTAGAGACCCAGTACTTC.

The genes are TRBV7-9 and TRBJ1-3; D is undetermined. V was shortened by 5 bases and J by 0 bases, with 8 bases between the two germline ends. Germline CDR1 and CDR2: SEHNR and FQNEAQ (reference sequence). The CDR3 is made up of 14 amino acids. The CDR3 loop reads CASSPLNSGNTIYF. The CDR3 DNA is TGTGCCAGCAGCCCGCTTAACTCTGGAAACACCATATATTTT.

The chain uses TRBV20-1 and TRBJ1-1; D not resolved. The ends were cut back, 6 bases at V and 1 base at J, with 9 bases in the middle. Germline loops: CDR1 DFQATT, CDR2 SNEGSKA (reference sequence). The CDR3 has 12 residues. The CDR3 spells CSAPGPNTEAFF. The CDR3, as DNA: TGCAGTGCCCCGGGCCCGAACACTGAAGCTTTCTTT.

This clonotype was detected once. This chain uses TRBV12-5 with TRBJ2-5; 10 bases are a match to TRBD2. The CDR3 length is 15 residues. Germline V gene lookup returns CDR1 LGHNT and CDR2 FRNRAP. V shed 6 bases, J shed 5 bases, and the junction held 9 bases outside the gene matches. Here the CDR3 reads CASGYIAGGSETQYF. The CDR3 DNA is TGTGCTAGTGGCTATATAGCGGGAGGCAGTGAGACCCAGTACTTC.

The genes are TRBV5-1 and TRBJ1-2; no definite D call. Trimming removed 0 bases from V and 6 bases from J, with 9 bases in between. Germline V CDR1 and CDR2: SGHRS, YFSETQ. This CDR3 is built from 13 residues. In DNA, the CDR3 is TGCGCCAGCAGCTTGGGGTCCGGGGATGGCTACACCTTC. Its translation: CASSLGSGDGYTF.

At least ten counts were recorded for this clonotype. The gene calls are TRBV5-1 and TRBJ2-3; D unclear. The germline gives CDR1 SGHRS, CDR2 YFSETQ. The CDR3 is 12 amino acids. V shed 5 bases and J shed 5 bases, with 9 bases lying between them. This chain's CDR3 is CASRVSQDTQYF. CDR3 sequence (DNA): TGCGCCAGCAGGGTCAGCCAAGATACGCAGTATTTT. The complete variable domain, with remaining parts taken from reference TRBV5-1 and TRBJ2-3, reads KAGVTQTPRYLIKTRGQQVTLSCSPISGHRSVSWYQQTPGQGLQFLFEYFSETQRNKGNFPGRFSGRQFSNSRSEMNVSTLELGDSALYLCASRVSQDTQYFGPGTRLTVL.

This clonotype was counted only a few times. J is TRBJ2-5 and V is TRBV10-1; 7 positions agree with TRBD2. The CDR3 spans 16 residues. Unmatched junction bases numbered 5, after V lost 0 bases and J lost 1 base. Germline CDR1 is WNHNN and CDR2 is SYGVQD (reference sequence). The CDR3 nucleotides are TGCGCCAGCAGTGAGTCGGGAGGGACCTTCCAAGAGACCCAGTACTTC. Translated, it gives CASSESGGTFQETQYF.

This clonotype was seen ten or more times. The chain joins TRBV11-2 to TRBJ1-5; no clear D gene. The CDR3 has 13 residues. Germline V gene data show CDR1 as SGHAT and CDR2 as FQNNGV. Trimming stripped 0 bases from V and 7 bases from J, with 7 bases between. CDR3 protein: CASSLELGQPQHF. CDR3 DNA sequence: TGTGCCAGCAGCTTAGAACTGGGGCAGCCCCAGCATTTT.

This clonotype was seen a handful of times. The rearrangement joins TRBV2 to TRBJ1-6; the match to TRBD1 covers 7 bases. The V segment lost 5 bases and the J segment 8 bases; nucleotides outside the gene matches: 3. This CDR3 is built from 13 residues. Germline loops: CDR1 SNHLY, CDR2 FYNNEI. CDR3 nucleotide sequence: TGTGCCAGCAGTTTTACAGGGGATTCACCCCTCCACTTT. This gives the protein CASSFTGDSPLHF.

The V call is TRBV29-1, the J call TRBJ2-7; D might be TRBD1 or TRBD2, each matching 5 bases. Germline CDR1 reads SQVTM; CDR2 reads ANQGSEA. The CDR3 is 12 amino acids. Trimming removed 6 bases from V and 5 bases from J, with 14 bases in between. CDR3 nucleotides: TGCAGCGTCCCGGGACCCTTTGACGAGCAGTACTTC. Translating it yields CSVPGPFDEQYF.

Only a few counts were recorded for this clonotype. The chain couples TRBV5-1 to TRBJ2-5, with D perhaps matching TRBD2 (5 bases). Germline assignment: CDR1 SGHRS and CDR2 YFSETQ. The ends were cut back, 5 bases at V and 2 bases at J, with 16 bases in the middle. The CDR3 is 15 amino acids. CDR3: CASSYTGTIQETQYF. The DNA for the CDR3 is TGCGCCAGCAGTTACACGGGAACCATACAAGAGACCCAGTACTTC.

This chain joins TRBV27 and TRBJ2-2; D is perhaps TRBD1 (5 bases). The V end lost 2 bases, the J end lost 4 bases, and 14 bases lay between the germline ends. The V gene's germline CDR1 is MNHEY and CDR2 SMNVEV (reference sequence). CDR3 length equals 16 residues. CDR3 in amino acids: CASSLKGAGFTGELFF. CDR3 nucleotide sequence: TGTGCCAGCAGTTTAAAAGGGGCAGGGTTCACCGGGGAGCTGTTTTTT.

DNA of the CDR3: TGCGCCAGCAGCGGGTCGGGAGATGAGCAGTTCTTC. Its protein product is CASSGSGDEQFF. This chain joins TRBV10-1 and TRBJ2-1; weak D call: TRBD2 (6 bases). V was shortened by 6 bases and J by 8 bases, with 11 bases between the two germline ends. CDR1 WNHNN and CDR2 SYGVQD come from the germline V gene (reference sequence). The CDR3 covers 12 residues.

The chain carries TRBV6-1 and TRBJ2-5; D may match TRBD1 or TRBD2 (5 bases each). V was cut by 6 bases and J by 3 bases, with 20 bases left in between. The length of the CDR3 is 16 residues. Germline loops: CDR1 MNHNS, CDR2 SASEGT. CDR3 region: CASRPDQGRHEETQYF. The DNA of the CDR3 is TGTGCCAGCAGGCCCGACCAGGGACGGCACGAAGAGACCCAGTACTTC.

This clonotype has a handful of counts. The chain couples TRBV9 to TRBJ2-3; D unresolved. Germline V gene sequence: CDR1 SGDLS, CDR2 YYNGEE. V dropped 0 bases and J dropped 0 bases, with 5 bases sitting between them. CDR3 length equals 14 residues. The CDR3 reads CASSVGKSTDTQYF. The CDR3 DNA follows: TGTGCCAGCAGCGTAGGGAAAAGCACAGATACGCAGTATTTT.

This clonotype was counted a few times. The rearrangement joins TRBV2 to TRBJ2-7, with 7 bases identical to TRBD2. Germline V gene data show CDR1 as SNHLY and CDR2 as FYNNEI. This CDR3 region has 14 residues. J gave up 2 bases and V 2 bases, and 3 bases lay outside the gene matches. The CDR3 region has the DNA TGTGCCAGCAGTGAAACTAGCGCCACCTACGAGCAGTACTTC. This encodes CASSETSATYEQYF.

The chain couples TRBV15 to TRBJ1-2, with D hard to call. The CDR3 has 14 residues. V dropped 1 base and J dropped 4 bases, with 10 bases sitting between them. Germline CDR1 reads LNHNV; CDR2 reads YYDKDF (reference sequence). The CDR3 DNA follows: TGTGCCACCAGCAGAGGGGCGCAGAGCTATGGCTACACCTTC. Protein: CATSRGAQSYGYTF.

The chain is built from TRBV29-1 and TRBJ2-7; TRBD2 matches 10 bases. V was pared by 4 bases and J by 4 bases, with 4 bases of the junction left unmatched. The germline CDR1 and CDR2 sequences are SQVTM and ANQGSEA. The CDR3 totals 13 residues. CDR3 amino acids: CSVALAGAYEQYF. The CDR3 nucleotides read TGCAGCGTTGCGCTAGCGGGAGCGTACGAGCAGTACTTC.

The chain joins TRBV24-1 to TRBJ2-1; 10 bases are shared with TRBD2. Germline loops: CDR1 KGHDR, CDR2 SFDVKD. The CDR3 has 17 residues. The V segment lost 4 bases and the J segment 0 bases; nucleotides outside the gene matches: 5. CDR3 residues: CATSDRTSGNSYNEQFF. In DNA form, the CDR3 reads TGTGCCACCAGTGACCGGACTAGCGGAAACTCCTACAATGAGCAGTTCTTC.

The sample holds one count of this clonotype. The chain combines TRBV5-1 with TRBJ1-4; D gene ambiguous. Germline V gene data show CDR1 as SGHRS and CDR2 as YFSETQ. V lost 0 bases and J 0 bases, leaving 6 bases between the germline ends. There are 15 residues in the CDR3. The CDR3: CASSLASTTNEKLFF. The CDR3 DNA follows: TGCGCCAGCAGCTTGGCCAGCACAACTAATGAAAAACTGTTTTTT.

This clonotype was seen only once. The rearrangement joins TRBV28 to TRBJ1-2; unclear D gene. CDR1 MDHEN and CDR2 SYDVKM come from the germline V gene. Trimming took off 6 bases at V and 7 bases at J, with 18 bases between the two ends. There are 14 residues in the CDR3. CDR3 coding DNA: TGTGCCAGCAGATCCCCGGGCCCGGTTCTTGGCTACACCTTC. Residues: CASRSPGPVLGYTF.

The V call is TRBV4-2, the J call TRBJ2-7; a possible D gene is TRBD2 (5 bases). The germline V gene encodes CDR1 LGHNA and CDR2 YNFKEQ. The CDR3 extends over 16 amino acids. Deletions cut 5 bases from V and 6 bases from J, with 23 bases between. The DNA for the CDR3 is TGTGCCAGCAGCTCAGAGGATAGAGGGATCGGTCCCGAGCAGTACTTC. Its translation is CASSSEDRGIGPEQYF.